This T cell receptor (beta chain) was identified during a study of blood T cell repertoires in COVID-19. For the study at large: The United States, Italy and Spain were the sources of the acute and convalescent COVID-19 samples.

As originally analysed: Reference gene primer amplification gave estimated nucleated cell counts. Profiled with immunoSEQ multiplex PCR; TCRdb holds only in-frame clones, not every one. V and J calls and clone size come straight from that table; D and trimming were deduced from the DNA. Of 150,000 to 200,000 clones in the sample, around 79% were seen once. V dropped 2 bases and J dropped 0; count of bases not matched to a gene: 9. The CDR3 totals 19 residues. Input material: PBMCs or T cells enriched from blood (not recorded which). V usage is TRBV23-1 and J usage is TRBJ2-3, with 12 nucleotides matching TRBD2. TRBV23-1 is flagged as an ORF with uncertain function. The receptor's source is a man aged 45-65 years who had recovered from COVID-19. This CDR3 reads CASSQPGLAGSLSTDTQYF. The CDR3 nucleotides read TGCGCCAGCAGTCAACCGGGACTAGCGGGTTCCCTTAGCACAGATACGCAGTATTTT.